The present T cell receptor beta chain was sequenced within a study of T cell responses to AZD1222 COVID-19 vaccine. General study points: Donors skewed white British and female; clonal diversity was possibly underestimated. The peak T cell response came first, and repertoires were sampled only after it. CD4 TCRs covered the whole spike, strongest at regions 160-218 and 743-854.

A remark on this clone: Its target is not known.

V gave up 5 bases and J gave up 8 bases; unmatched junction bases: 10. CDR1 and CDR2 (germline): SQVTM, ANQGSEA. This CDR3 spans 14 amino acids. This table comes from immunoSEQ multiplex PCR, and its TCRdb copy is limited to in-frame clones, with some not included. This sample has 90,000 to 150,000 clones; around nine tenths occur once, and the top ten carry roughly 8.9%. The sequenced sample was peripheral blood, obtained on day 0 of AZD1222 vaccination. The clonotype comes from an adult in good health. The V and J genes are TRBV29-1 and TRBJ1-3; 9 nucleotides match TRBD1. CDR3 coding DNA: TGCAGCGTTTCGAGGGACAGGGATGCAGACACCATATATTTT. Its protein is CSVSRDRDADTIYF.